This TCR beta chain was recovered during a study of identical twins. The CDR3 sequence is 15 residues long. The ends were cut back, 5 bases at V and 4 bases at J, with 15 bases in the middle. Germline V gives CDR1 PRHDT, CDR2 FYEKMQ (reference sequence). This clonotype appeared many times. TCRdb called the 5' RACE reads again in MiXCR, with one record for every CDR3 protein. Here the sample spans 690,000 or so distinct CDR3 sequences, 5.5% to 6.5% being singletons. The V and J genes are TRBV13 and TRBJ2-1; tentative D call: TRBD1 (6 bases). Material for sequencing was naive T cells sorted from blood. This sequence originates from a man aged 18 to 35 in good health. The CDR3 reads CASSPIGQIYNEQFF. The CDR3 DNA is TGTGCCAGCAGCCCAATCGGACAGATTTACAATGAGCAGTTCTTC.